This entry describes one T cell receptor beta chain. The entry originates in a study of blood T cell repertoires in COVID-19. About the study: Sources were T cells, B-cell-depleted T cells, or PBMCs; the material itself was cDNA or gDNA.

In the original workflow: Reference gene primer amplification gave estimated nucleated cell counts. Sequencing was performed with immunoSEQ multiplex PCR; in TCRdb, only in-frame clones are kept and a portion is missing. V and J calls and clone size are given by that table; D and trimming were obtained from the DNA. The table shows about 220,000 clones, with 65% to 85% occurring only once. The sequence came from a young woman who had recovered from COVID-19. Input material: peripheral blood.

The CDR3 DNA sequence: TGTGCCAGCAGTTGGACTAGCGGGACCTACGAGCAGTACTTC. Translated, it gives CASSWTSGTYEQYF. The chain employs TRBV6-5 and TRBJ2-7; 12 bases are shared with TRBD2. Germline lookup yields CDR1 MNHEY and CDR2 SVGAGI. After removal of 4 bases from V and 2 bases from J, the junction contained 0 bases not matched to a gene. CDR3 length equals 14 residues.